The following is a TCR beta chain sequence with its context. Its target is unknown. Constant-segment-primed 5'RACE gave TCR alpha and TCR beta cDNA libraries with sample barcodes and UMIs. One entry per CDR3 protein results from TCRdb running MiXCR on the 5' RACE reads. The sample holds around 250,000 distinct CDR3 sequences, 15% seen once. This CDR3 comprises 12 residues. CDR1 SNHLY and CDR2 FYNNEI come from the germline V gene. V dropped 7 bases and J dropped 3 bases, with 7 bases sitting between them. This entry is derived from a study of T-cell memory formation after mild COVID-19. Overall study findings and caveats: Those CD4+ clones that contracted were mainly in CM and EM (CD8+ ones in EMRA).

The chain employs TRBV2 and TRBJ1-5; D is undetermined. This TCR was recovered from an adult woman who had mild COVID-19 (a few samples of this study predate the infection). Cell type and time point are not known. Sequencing input: PBMCs or a T cell subset sorted from them (not recorded which). CDR3 DNA: TGTGCCAGCACCCTCCTCAATCAGCCCCAGCATTTT. Translating it yields CASTLLNQPQHF.